The present TCR beta chain was sequenced within a study of beta chain features in type 1 diabetes. Only one heparinised blood draw was taken per donor, and its volume averaged approximately 0.11 L. The authors reverse transcribed all of the isolated RNA, so sequencing captured expressed TCRB transcripts. Naive, central memory and regulatory T cell samples came to a mean of around 3.3 million reads. Data came from immunoSEQ multiplex PCR; TCRdb stores just in-frame clones and leaves some out. The sample lists under 300,000 clones; around 24% were seen once. V was cut by 5 bases and J by 9 bases, with 11 bases left in between. The CDR3 spans 12 residues. Germline values: CDR1 SGHAT, CDR2 FQNNGV. About this clone itself: Its specificity is unknown.

Study results and caveats: Across all four CD4+ subsets, people with type 1 diabetes showed modestly shorter TCRB CDR3s. Cells expressing TCR highly could be over-represented by cDNA sequencing. The VDJ junctions of type 1 diabetes patients carried fewer insertions and more deletions.

The chain combines TRBV11-2 with TRBJ2-1; D is perhaps TRBD2 (5 bases). The receptor was isolated from a young woman with type 1 diabetes. The sequenced material came from naive CD4+ T cells from blood. The CDR3 sequence is CASSPTLVEQFF. CDR3 nucleotide sequence: TGTGCCAGCAGCCCCACACTAGTTGAGCAGTTCTTC.